These T cell receptor beta chains were read from a single sample in a study of cytomegalovirus exposure and HLA in healthy donors. The protocol was immunoSEQ multiplex PCR, while the TCRdb copy is restricted to in-frame clones and leaves out a portion. The data contain some 150,000 clones, roughly 92% of them seen just once; the ten biggest clones take up about 0.7%. Source material: PBMCs. These receptors all stem from a man younger than 30 in good health and CMV-seronegative. The CDR3 runs from the conserved cysteine through the conserved F or W.

TRBV7-3	TRBJ1-3	CASSSGQGPGNTIYF
TRBV5-1	TRBJ1-5	CASSLVTGTGGQPQHF
TRBV10-3	TRBJ2-1	CAISEAGATYNEQFF
TRBV5-4	TRBJ1-4	CASSLVTGRGSTNEKLFF
TRBV19	TRBJ2-7	CASSTPGGPKDEQYF
TRBV4-2	TRBJ2-3	CASSQNTGGEDTQYF
TRBV6-1	TRBJ1-1	CAIYRNTEAFF
TRBV6-4	TRBJ1-2	CASSDSRDRMMGNYGYTF
TRBV18	TRBJ1-5	CASSPDTGYGANQPQHF
TRBV29-1	TRBJ2-1	CSVVRGGNEQFF